This entry features one TCR beta chain sequence. The data were taken from a study of identical twins. TCRdb re-derived calls from the 5' RACE reads in MiXCR, one entry per CDR3 protein. Of around 480,000 distinct CDR3 sequences in the sample, roughly an eighth were seen once. Germline lookup yields CDR1 LNHDA and CDR2 SQIVND (reference sequence). The CDR3 sequence is 12 residues long. Trimming took off 3 bases at V and 8 bases at J, with 9 bases between the two ends. Separately, the same data were catalogued under a study of yellow fever vaccine responses in identical twins.

The source is a woman between 18 and 29 years old in good health. The chain is built from TRBV19 and TRBJ2-3, with D maybe TRBD2 (6 bases). The source material was CD4+ T cells sorted from blood. The CDR3 nucleotides read TGTGCCAGTAGTATCTCCGGGGGTACGCAGTATTTT. Amino acids: CASSISGGTQYF. The whole variable domain, remainder taken from reference TRBV19 and TRBJ2-3, is DGGITQSPKYLFRKEGQNVTLSCEQNLNHDAMYWYRQDPGQGLRLIYYSQIVNDFQKGDIAEGYSVSREKKESFPLTVTSAQKNPTAFYLCASSISGGTQYFGPGTRLTVL.